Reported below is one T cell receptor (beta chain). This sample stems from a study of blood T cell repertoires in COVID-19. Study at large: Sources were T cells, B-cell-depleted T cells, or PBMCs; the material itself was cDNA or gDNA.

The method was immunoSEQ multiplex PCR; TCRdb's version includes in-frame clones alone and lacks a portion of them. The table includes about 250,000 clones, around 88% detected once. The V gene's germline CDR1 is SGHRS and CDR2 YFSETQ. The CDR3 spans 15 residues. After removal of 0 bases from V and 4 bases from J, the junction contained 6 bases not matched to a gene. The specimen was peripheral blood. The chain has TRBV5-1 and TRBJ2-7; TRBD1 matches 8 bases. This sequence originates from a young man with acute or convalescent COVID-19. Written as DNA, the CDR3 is TGCGCCAGCAGCTTGGGTACAGGGGGTTTGTACGAGCAGTACTTC. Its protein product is CASSLGTGGLYEQYF.